What follows is one T cell receptor (beta chain) and its context. The data derive from a study of blood T cell repertoires in COVID-19. Study summary: From T cells, B-cell-depleted T cells, or PBMCs came the material, which was cDNA or gDNA.

In the original processing: Reference gene primers were amplified, and this amplification served to estimate nucleated cell counts. The repertoire was sequenced with immunoSEQ multiplex PCR; TCRdb's copy has only in-frame clones and lacks some. The DNA gave D and trimming, while V, J and clone size come from that table. Counted here are about 29,000 clones, 75% to 90% occurring once; the ten biggest clones make up about a sixth. The ends were cut back, 5 bases at V and 1 base at J, with 8 bases in the middle. This CDR3 spans 13 amino acids. This chain uses TRBV12-3 or TRBV12-4 with TRBJ1-2; maybe TRBD1 (5 bases). The receptor was isolated from a man aged 80 or over with acute or convalescent COVID-19. Material for sequencing was peripheral blood. The CDR3 DNA follows: TGTGCCAGCAGTCGACAGAGTAACTATGGCTACACCTTC. This encodes CASSRQSNYGYTF.